Sequencing of this TCR beta chain was carried out in a study of control samples from healthy donors and cancer patients. Only in-frame clones appear in the TCRdb table, and some are missing; sequencing was by immunoSEQ multiplex PCR. Of 350,000 to 450,000 clones in the sample, approximately 90% were seen once. The TCR comes from a middle-aged man with head and neck cancer. Sequences were obtained from PBMCs.

CDR3: CASRPGQGYLSGANVLTF. The CDR3 region has the DNA TGTGCCAGCAGACCGGGACAGGGGTACCTTTCCGGGGCCAACGTCCTGACTTTC. The V gene is TRBV28, the J gene TRBJ2-6; 10 bases match TRBD1. The CDR3 has 18 residues. Germline values: CDR1 MDHEN, CDR2 SYDVKM. With V trimmed by 6 bases and J by 4 bases, 12 bases remained unmatched.